Detailed here is one T cell receptor (beta chain). This entry is derived from a study of blood T cell repertoires in COVID-19. In the study overall: PBMCs, B-cell-depleted T cells, or T cells provided the cDNA or gDNA that made up the material.

Profiled with immunoSEQ multiplex PCR; TCRdb holds only in-frame clones, not every one. The data show approximately 50,000 clones, roughly 88% seen once. CDR1 is LNHDA, CDR2 SQIVND, per germline (reference sequence). Trimming pared 3 bases from V and 3 bases from J, leaving 12 bases between. This CDR3 region has 15 residues. The clonotype comes from a human donor in a cohort sampled during active COVID-19. This chain connects TRBV19 to TRBJ1-5; D is perhaps TRBD1 (6 bases). Sequenced material: peripheral blood. The CDR3 nucleotides are TGTGCCAGTAGTATCCGGACAGATTTCAATCAGCCCCAGCATTTT. This gives the protein CASSIRTDFNQPQHF.